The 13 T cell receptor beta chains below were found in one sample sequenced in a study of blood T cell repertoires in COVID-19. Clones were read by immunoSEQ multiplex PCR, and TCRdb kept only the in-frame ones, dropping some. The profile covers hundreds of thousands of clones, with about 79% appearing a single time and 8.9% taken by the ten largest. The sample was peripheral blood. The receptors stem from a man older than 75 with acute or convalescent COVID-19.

CDR3 residues: CASSFSPGWGYQPQHF. CDR3 nucleotides: TGTGCCAGCAGTTTCTCACCGGGCTGGGGCTATCAGCCCCAGCATTTT. The chain uses TRBV27 and TRBJ1-5, with D maybe TRBD1 (5 bases). Germline CDR1 is MNHEY and CDR2 is SMNVEV (reference sequence). Trimming pared 3 bases from V and 5 bases from J, leaving 17 bases between. The CDR3 consists of 16 residues.

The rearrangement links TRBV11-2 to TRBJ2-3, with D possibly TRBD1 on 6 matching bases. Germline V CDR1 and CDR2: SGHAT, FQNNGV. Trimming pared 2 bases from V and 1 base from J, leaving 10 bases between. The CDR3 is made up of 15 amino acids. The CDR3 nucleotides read TGTGCCAGCAGCTTAAGGCCAGGGGGCACAGATACGCAGTATTTT. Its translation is CASSLRPGGTDTQYF.

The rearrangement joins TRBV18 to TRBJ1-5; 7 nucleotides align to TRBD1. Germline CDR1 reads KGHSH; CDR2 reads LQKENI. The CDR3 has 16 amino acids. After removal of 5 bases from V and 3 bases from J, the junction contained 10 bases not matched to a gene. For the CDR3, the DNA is TGTGCCAGCTCATCATCACCCGGGACAGTCAATCAGCCCCAGCATTTT. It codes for CASSSSPGTVNQPQHF.

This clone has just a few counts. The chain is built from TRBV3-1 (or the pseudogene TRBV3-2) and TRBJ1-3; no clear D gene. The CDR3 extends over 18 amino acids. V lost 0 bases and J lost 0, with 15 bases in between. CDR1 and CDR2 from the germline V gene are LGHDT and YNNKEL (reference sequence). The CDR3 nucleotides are TGTGCCAGCAGCCAAGATCTCACGCGCTCGGGCTCTGGAAACACCATATATTTT. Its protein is CASSQDLTRSGSGNTIYF.

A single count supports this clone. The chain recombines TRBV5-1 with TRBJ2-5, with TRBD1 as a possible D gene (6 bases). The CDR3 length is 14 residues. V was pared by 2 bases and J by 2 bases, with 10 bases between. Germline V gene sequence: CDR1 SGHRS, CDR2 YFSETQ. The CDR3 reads CASSLRTDQETQYF. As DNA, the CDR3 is TGCGCCAGCAGCTTAAGGACAGATCAAGAGACCCAGTACTTC.

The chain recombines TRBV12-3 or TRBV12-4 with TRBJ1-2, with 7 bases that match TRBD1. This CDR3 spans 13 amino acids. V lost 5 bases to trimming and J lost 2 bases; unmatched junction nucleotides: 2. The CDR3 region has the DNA TGTGCCAGCAGTACAGGGGCGAACTATGGCTACACCTTC. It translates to CASSTGANYGYTF.

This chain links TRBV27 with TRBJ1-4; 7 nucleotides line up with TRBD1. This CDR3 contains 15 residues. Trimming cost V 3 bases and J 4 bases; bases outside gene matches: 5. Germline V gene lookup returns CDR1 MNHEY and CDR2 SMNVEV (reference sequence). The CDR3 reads CASSLRDSRNEKLFF. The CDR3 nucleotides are TGTGCCAGCAGTTTGCGGGACAGTCGTAATGAAAAACTGTTTTTT.

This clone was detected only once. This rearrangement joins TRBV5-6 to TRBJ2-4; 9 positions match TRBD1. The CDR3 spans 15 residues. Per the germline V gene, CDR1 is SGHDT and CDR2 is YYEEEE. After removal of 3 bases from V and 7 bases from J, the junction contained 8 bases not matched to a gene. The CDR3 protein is CASSSSGQGWNIQYF. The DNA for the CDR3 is TGTGCCAGCAGCTCGTCGGGACAGGGATGGAACATTCAGTACTTC.

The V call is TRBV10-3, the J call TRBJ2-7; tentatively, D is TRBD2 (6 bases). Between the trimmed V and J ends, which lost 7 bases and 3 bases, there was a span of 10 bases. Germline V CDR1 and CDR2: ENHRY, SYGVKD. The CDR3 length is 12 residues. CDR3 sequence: CAIKEGGYEQYF. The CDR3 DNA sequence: TGTGCCATCAAAGAGGGAGGCTACGAGCAGTACTTC.

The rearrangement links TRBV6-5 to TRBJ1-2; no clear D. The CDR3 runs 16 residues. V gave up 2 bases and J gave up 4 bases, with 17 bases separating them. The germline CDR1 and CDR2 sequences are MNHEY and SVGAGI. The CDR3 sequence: CASSYRVDGPRYGYTF. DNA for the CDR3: TGTGCCAGCAGTTACCGAGTAGATGGGCCGCGCTATGGCTACACCTTC.

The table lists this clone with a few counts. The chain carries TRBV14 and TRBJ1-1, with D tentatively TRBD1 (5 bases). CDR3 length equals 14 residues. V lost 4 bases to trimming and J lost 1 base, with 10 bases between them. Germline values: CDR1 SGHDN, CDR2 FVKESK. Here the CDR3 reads CASSPGLANTEAFF. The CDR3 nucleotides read TGTGCCAGCAGCCCGGGACTCGCGAACACTGAAGCTTTCTTT.

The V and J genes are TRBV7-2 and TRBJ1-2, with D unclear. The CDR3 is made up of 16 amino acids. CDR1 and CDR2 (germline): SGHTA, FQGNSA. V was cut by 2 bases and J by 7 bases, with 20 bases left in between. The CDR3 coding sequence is TGTGCCAGCAGCTTAACGTACGGGGTTCGGGCCGGTGGCTACACCTTC. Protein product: CASSLTYGVRAGGYTF.

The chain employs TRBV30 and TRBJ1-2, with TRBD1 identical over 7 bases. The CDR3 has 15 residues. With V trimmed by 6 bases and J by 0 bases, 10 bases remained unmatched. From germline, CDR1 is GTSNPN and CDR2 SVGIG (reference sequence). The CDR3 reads CACPPGGNTNYGYTF. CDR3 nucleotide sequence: TGTGCCTGTCCCCCAGGGGGGAATACTAACTATGGCTACACCTTC. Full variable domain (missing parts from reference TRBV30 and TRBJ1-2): SQTIHQWPATLVQPVGSPLSLECTVEGTSNPNLYWYRQAAGRGLQLLFYSVGIGQISSEVPQNLSASRPQDRQFILSSKKLLLSDSGFYLCACPPGGNTNYGYTFGSGTRLTVV.